This T cell receptor beta chain was sequenced for a study of blood T cell repertoires in COVID-19. Study information: Both acute and convalescent COVID-19 samples were obtained from the United States, Italy and Spain.

The CDR3 has 18 amino acids. V shed 4 bases, J shed 4 bases, and the junction held 12 bases outside the gene matches. Germline V CDR1 and CDR2: SGHRS, YFSETQ. Produced via immunoSEQ multiplex PCR; TCRdb's table is partial and in-frame only. The data show some 110,000 clones, approximately 87% seen once. The sequenced sample consisted of peripheral blood. The TCR sequence derives from a man between 65 and 85 years old who had recovered from COVID-19. The J gene is TRBJ2-1, the V gene TRBV5-1; 12 bases are shared with TRBD2. The CDR3 DNA follows: TGCGCCAGCAGCCGACGGACTAGCGGGACACTCCAATACAATGAGCAGTTCTTC. This sequence encodes CASSRRTSGTLQYNEQFF.